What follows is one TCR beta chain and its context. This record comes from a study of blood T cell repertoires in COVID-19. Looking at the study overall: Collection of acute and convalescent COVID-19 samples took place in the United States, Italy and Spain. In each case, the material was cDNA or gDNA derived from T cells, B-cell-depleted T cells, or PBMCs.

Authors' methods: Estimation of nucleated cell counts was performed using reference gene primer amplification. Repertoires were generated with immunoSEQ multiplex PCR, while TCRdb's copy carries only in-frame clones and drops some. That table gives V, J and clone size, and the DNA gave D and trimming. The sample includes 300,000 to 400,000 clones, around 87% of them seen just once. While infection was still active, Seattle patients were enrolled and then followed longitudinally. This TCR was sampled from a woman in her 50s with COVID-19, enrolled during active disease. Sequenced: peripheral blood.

The CDR3, as DNA: TGTGCCAGCAGCTTGAGACTTGGCACAGATACGCAGTATTTT. Protein product: CASSLRLGTDTQYF. The V gene is TRBV7-9, the J gene TRBJ2-3; no firm D call. The ends were cut back, 3 bases at V and 1 base at J, with 8 bases in the middle. This CDR3 has 14 amino acids. The germline V gene has CDR1 SEHNR and CDR2 FQNEAQ (reference sequence).